These 28 T cell receptor beta chains originate from one sample sequenced in a study of T cells after posttransplantation cyclophosphamide. This table comes from immunoSEQ multiplex PCR, and its TCRdb copy is limited to in-frame clones, with some not included. The sample has about 6,900 clones, 65% to 80% seen once. Sequenced: memory CD4+ T cells sorted from blood. Receptor source: a woman between 45 and 60 years old in good health and a related stem cell transplant donor.

The chain couples TRBV5-4 to TRBJ2-7; the match to TRBD2 covers 14 bases. Germline V gene sequence: CDR1 SGHNT, CDR2 YYREEE (reference sequence). The CDR3 is 16 residues long. The V and J ends lost 3 bases and 5 bases, in that order; junction bases with no gene match: 7. CDR3 in amino acids: CASSSMTSGRAHEQYF. CDR3 nucleotide sequence: TGTGCCAGCAGCTCCATGACTAGCGGGAGGGCTCACGAGCAGTACTTC.

The rearrangement links TRBV28 to TRBJ2-1; possibly TRBD1 for D (6 bases). The CDR3 spans 13 residues. The V end lost 5 bases, the J end lost 6 bases, and 11 bases lay between the germline ends. Germline-derived CDR1 and CDR2 are MDHEN and SYDVKM. CDR3 bases: TGTGCCAGCAGTGGGGGCTCGAGCAATGAGCAGTTCTTC. Its translation is CASSGGSSNEQFF.

The chain uses TRBV10-2 and TRBJ2-1, with 7 bases fitting TRBD2. The CDR3 covers 11 residues. Trimming removed 8 bases from V and 13 bases from J; junction bases left unmatched: 8. Per the germline V gene, CDR1 is WSHSY and CDR2 is SAAADI. This CDR3 reads CASLNAGDQFF. The CDR3 DNA is TGCGCCAGCCTTAATGCGGGAGACCAGTTCTTC.

The chain combines TRBV18 with TRBJ2-7, with D uncertain. This CDR3 has 15 amino acids. The V and J ends lost 2 bases and 3 bases respectively, with 14 bases between them. Germline loops: CDR1 KGHSH, CDR2 LQKENI. The CDR3 bases are TGTGCCAGCTCACCAGAGCTACTTCGAAACTACGAGCAGTACTTC. Translating gives CASSPELLRNYEQYF.

The chain links TRBV27 to TRBJ1-5; 7 positions match TRBD1. The CDR3 spans 14 residues. Germline-derived CDR1 and CDR2 are MNHEY and SMNVEV (reference sequence). Trimming removed 5 bases from V and 4 bases from J; junction bases left unmatched: 5. The CDR3 region is CASSGTGVNQPQHF. CDR3 DNA sequence: TGTGCCAGCAGTGGAACAGGGGTAAATCAGCCCCAGCATTTT.

The CDR3: CASSVGTRGGNEQFF. In DNA, the CDR3 is TGTGCCAGCAGCGTAGGTACTCGAGGGGGCAATGAGCAGTTCTTC. The chain carries TRBV9 and TRBJ2-1; possible D gene TRBD1, 6 bases. The V gene lost 0 bases and the J gene lost 6 bases, with 13 bases spanning the gap. The germline V gene encodes CDR1 SGDLS and CDR2 YYNGEE. This CDR3 is built from 15 residues.

The rearrangement uses TRBV25-1 and TRBJ2-5; 7 nucleotides line up with TRBD2. J was trimmed by 5 bases and V by 3 bases; bases with no gene match: 6. The germline gives CDR1 MGHDK, CDR2 SYGVNS. This CDR3 comprises 14 residues. The CDR3 sequence is CASSDRTSRETQYF. The DNA for the CDR3 is TGTGCCAGCAGTGACAGGACTAGTAGGGAGACCCAGTACTTC. The variable domain in full, completed from reference TRBV25-1 and TRBJ2-5, reads EADIYQTPRYLVIGTGKKITLECSQTMGHDKMYWYQQDPGMELHLIHYSYGVNSTEKGDLSSESTVSRIRTEHFPLTLESARPSHTSQYLCASSDRTSRETQYFGPGTRLLVL.

V usage is TRBV7-2 and J usage is TRBJ1-2; TRBD1 matches 7 bases. The CDR3 has 13 residues. CDR1 is SGHTA and CDR2 is FQGNSA in the germline V gene. V was pared by 3 bases and J by 4 bases, with 2 bases of the junction left unmatched. This CDR3 is CASSLTGSYGYTF. The DNA of the CDR3 is TGTGCCAGCAGCTTGACAGGGAGCTATGGCTACACCTTC.

The chain joins TRBV4-3 to TRBJ1-1, with no clear D. The CDR3 covers 14 residues. CDR1 LGHNA and CDR2 YSLEER come from the germline V gene. V was pared by 0 bases and J by 10 bases, with 15 bases between. CDR3 nucleotides: TGCGCCAGCAGCCAAGATCACGGGAATGGGTTAGCTTTCTTT. Encoded protein: CASSQDHGNGLAFF.

This clone occurred once. CDR3 sequence (DNA): TGTGCCAGCAGTGAAGCGCTTGGGCTAGCGGGAGCAAGGAGTCGGAACAATGAGCAGTTCTTC. This sequence encodes CASSEALGLAGARSRNNEQFF. V usage is TRBV2 and J usage is TRBJ2-1; 10 nucleotides align to TRBD2. This CDR3 region has 21 residues. Germline CDR1 is SNHLY and CDR2 is FYNNEI. Trimming removed 0 bases from V and 5 bases from J; junction bases left unmatched: 19.

The chain links TRBV5-1 to TRBJ2-1; 7 nucleotides align to TRBD2. V lost 4 bases and J lost 9; bases outside the gene matches: 13. Per the germline V gene, CDR1 is SGHRS and CDR2 is YFSETQ. The CDR3 spans 15 residues. The CDR3 bases are TGCGCCAGCAGCCCGGAAGGGAGGGGCGTCAGTGAGCAGTTCTTC. Translated, it gives CASSPEGRGVSEQFF.

The chain has TRBV18 and TRBJ1-4; D unresolved. The CDR3 runs 16 residues. Germline CDR1 KGHSH, CDR2 LQKENI. Trimming took off 6 bases at V and 8 bases at J, with 22 bases between the two ends. The CDR3, as DNA: TGTGCCAGCTCTCGACGGCCTATTACCCCGGAGGAAAAACTGTTTTTT. Protein: CASSRRPITPEEKLFF.

The chain recombines TRBV4-1 with TRBJ2-7; 9 bases line up with TRBD1. V trimming: 3 bases; J trimming: 7 bases; junction bases outside the gene matches: 13. Germline CDR1 and CDR2: MGHRA and YSYEKL. The length of the CDR3 is 16 residues. The CDR3 nucleotides are TGCGCCAGCAGCCACGCCGGGACAGGGAGTTTTGGGGAGCAGTACTTC. Amino acid sequence: CASSHAGTGSFGEQYF.

This chain joins TRBV7-9 and TRBJ2-2, with D tentatively TRBD2 (6 bases). The CDR3 totals 13 residues. V lost 1 base, J lost 6 bases, and 6 bases lay in between. CDR1 and CDR2 from the germline V gene are SEHNR and FQNEAQ (reference sequence). This chain's CDR3 is CASSLGGAGELFF. The CDR3 DNA reads TGTGCCAGCAGCTTAGGCGGGGCCGGGGAGCTGTTTTTT.

CDR3: CAIRIGDRAIGELFF. The DNA of the CDR3 is TGTGCCATCAGAATCGGGGACAGGGCCATCGGGGAGCTGTTTTTT. This chain connects TRBV10-3 to TRBJ2-2; TRBD1 agrees at 9 bases. From germline, CDR1 is ENHRY and CDR2 SYGVKD. CDR3 length: 15 residues. Unmatched junction bases numbered 9, after V lost 6 bases and J lost 7 bases.

The genes are TRBV7-2 and TRBJ2-3; 11 bases fit TRBD1. The CDR3 runs to 14 residues. Germline V CDR1 and CDR2: SGHTA, FQGNSA. CDR3 amino acids: CATRDRGGLDTQYF. In DNA, the CDR3 is TGTGCAACCAGGGACAGGGGGGGTTTAGATACGCAGTATTTT.

The chain is built from TRBV1 and TRBJ2-7; the table's D gene call, TRBD2, was not cross checked with the DNA. TRBV1 is classified as a pseudogene. The CDR3 length is 17 residues. For the CDR3, the DNA is TGCACCAGCATCAAGCTACTAGCGGGAGTGTTGGGAGACGAGCAGTACTTC. Its protein is CTSIKLLAGVLGDEQYF.

The chain employs TRBV5-3 and TRBJ2-3, with D perhaps matching TRBD1 (5 bases). TRBV5-3 is treated as an ORF (open reading frame) with a function not yet certain. The ends were cut back, 4 bases at V and 5 bases at J, with 20 bases in the middle. There are 16 residues in the CDR3. DNA of the CDR3: TGTGCCAGAAGCCCAAGACAGAGACCCAAGGGAGATACGCAGTATTTT. Protein sequence: CARSPRQRPKGDTQYF.

This chain uses TRBV4-3 with TRBJ2-5; D may be TRBD1 (6 bases). The germline V and J ends were trimmed by 0 bases and 5 bases, with 28 bases remaining between them. This CDR3 has 20 residues. Germline CDR1 and CDR2: LGHNA and YSLEER. The CDR3, as DNA: TGCGCCAGCAGCCAAGATTGGGCGGGTAACAGGGTCGGTGAGGATGAGACCCAGTACTTC. Encoded protein: CASSQDWAGNRVGEDETQYF.

This chain joins TRBV10-1 and TRBJ1-1; possible D gene TRBD1, 5 bases. CDR3 length: 14 residues. The germline CDR1 and CDR2 sequences are WNHNN and SYGVQD (reference sequence). With 1 base removed from V and 0 bases from J, the gap between germline ends came to 6 bases. The CDR3 protein is CASSEYRMNTEAFF. For the CDR3, the DNA is TGCGCCAGCAGTGAGTACAGGATGAACACTGAAGCTTTCTTT.

This rearrangement joins TRBV6-5 to TRBJ2-7; 10 positions match TRBD1. The CDR3 is made up of 13 amino acids. The V and J ends lost 10 bases and 3 bases, in that order; junction bases with no gene match: 6. Germline V gene data show CDR1 as MNHEY and CDR2 as SVGAGI. The CDR3, as DNA: TGTGCCACTGTTGGACAGGGGGGCTACGAGCAGTACTTC. The encoded protein is CATVGQGGYEQYF.

This clone appeared once. The chain is built from TRBV11-2 and TRBJ1-4; D perhaps matches TRBD1 (5 bases). The CDR3 loop spans 17 amino acids. V dropped 5 bases and J dropped 8 bases, with 24 bases sitting between them. Per the germline V gene, CDR1 is SGHAT and CDR2 is FQNNGV. The CDR3 nucleotides are TGTGCCAGCAGCAGTAAAATCCGGGGGGGGAGGGAGGAAAAACTGTTTTTT. Protein sequence: CASSSKIRGGREEKLFF. Supplemented by reference TRBV11-2 and TRBJ1-4, the full variable domain reads EAGVAQSPRYKIIEKRQSVAFWCNPISGHATLYWYQQILGQGPKLLIQFQNNGVVDDSQLPKDRFSAERLKGVDSTLKIQPAKLEDSAVYLCASSSKIRGGREEKLFFGSGTQLSVL.

The count of this clone is one. The V gene is TRBV10-3, the J gene TRBJ2-1; maybe TRBD2 (6 bases). V dropped 2 bases and J dropped 0 bases, with 8 bases sitting between them. The CDR3 is made up of 15 amino acids. Germline V CDR1 and CDR2: ENHRY, SYGVKD. The CDR3 region is CAISERRDSYNEQFF. The CDR3 nucleotides read TGTGCCATCAGTGAGAGGCGGGACTCCTACAATGAGCAGTTCTTC.

This chain links TRBV4-2 with TRBJ1-4, with D hard to call. Germline-derived CDR1 and CDR2 are LGHNA and YNFKEQ. The CDR3 loop spans 14 amino acids. Trimming left V 1 base short and J 3 bases short, with 6 bases between. The CDR3 DNA reads as TGTGCCAGCAGCCAAGTCGCGGCTAATGAAAAACTGTTTTTT. Its translation is CASSQVAANEKLFF.

The table lists this clone with a few counts. The V call is TRBV29-1, the J call TRBJ2-4, with 12 bases identical to TRBD1. The CDR3 is 17 amino acids. Germline V CDR1 and CDR2: SQVTM, ANQGSEA. Germline trimming cut 6 bases from V and 0 bases from J; bases unmatched to any gene: 9. This CDR3 reads CSVRDRGPILAKNIQYF. The CDR3 coding sequence is TGCAGCGTCCGGGACAGGGGGCCCATTCTAGCCAAAAACATTCAGTACTTC.

This clone is classed as medium-sized. In DNA, the CDR3 is TGTGCCAGCAGCCAGGGGGCGGTGCTCAATGAGCAGTTCTTC. Its protein is CASSQGAVLNEQFF. The V gene is TRBV7-9, the J gene TRBJ2-1; 8 bases line up with TRBD1. Germline-derived CDR1 and CDR2 are SEHNR and FQNEAQ (reference sequence). After removal of 5 bases from V and 6 bases from J, the junction contained 6 bases not matched to a gene. The CDR3 is made up of 14 amino acids.

CDR3 in DNA: TGTGCCAGCAGTTACGGAGGCTCCTACGAGCAGTACTTC. Its translation: CASSYGGSYEQYF. The chain is built from TRBV6-5 and TRBJ2-7; a possible D gene is TRBD2 (5 bases). This CDR3 spans 13 amino acids. Germline V CDR1 and CDR2: MNHEY, SVGAGI. V dropped 2 bases and J dropped 0 bases, with 5 bases sitting between them.

V is TRBV9 and J is TRBJ2-5; TRBD2 agrees at 13 bases. The CDR3 extends over 16 amino acids. Unmatched junction bases numbered 3, after V lost 3 bases and J lost 1 base. Germline V gene lookup returns CDR1 SGDLS and CDR2 YYNGEE. The CDR3 coding sequence is TGTGCCAGCAGCGGGGGACTAGCGGGAACCCAAGAGACCCAGTACTTC. Amino acids: CASSGGLAGTQETQYF.